This TCR beta chain was identified during a study of human T cells and chemical hapten exposure. For the study at large: Patch tests of 0.01% DPC on the upper back were read at 6 days. Women made up most patients, who had alopecia areata, totalis or universalis.

This clonotype was counted many times. Germline CDR1 DFQATT, CDR2 SNEGSKA (reference sequence). This CDR3 spans 13 amino acids. Trimming pared 0 bases from V and 5 bases from J, leaving 10 bases between. Individual cDNA molecules had unique molecular identifiers attached to them by the library. One entry per CDR3 protein, called by TCRdb with MiXCR from the RACE reads. The sample carries some 74,000 distinct CDR3 sequences, 13% recorded once. Time point of the sample: patch test 3, about 24 weeks after DPC sensitization. Treatment reported: therapeutic diphenylcyclopropenone sensitization with weekly scalp DPC. Donation of samples came from alopecia patients who were 18 to 70 years old and suitable for DPC.

The V and J genes are TRBV20-1 and TRBJ1-1; D not resolved. Sequenced here: whole blood, sampled in connection with sensitization to the hapten diphenylcyclopropenone (DPC). The sequence came from a woman in her 50s with alopecia areata. Some clones in this sample may be carry-over from other donors' samples. CDR3 amino acids: CSAREGIPTEAFF. The CDR3 nucleotides read TGCAGTGCTAGAGAAGGCATACCAACTGAAGCTTTCTTT.